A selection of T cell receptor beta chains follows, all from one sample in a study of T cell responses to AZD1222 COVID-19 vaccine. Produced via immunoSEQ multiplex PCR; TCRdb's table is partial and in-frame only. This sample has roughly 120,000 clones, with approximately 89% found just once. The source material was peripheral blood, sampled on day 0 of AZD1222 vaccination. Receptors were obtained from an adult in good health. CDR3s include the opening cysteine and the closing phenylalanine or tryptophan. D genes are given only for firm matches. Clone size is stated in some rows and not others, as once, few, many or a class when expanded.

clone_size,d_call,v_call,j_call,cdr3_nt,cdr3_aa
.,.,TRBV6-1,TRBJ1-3,TGTGCCAGCAGTAAAGACCGGTACCCCGCTGGAAACACCATATATTTT,CASSKDRYPAGNTIYF
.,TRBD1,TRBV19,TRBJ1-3,TGTGCCAGTAGTCTGGGACAGGGGCAAAGCTCTGGAAACACCATATATTTT,CASSLGQGQSSGNTIYF
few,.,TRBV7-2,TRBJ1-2,TGTGCCAGCAGCTCCCTAAAGGGCAGGGAGGACTATGGCTACACCTTC,CASSSLKGREDYGYTF
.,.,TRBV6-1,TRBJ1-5,TGTGCCAGCAGTGAAGAGATGGGAAGGGGCAATCAGCCCCAGCATTTT,CASSEEMGRGNQPQHF
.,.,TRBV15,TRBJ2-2,TGTGCCACCAGGAGAGGGACCGGGGAGCTGTTTTTT,CATRRGTGELFF
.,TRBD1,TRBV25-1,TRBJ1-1,TGTGCCAGCAGTGGGGACAGGGGGCTTAACACTGAAGCTTTCTTT,CASSGDRGLNTEAFF
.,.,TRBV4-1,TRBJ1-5,TGCGCCAGCAGCCATTTCACCGGGTCTAGCAATCAGCCCCAGCATTTT,CASSHFTGSSNQPQHF
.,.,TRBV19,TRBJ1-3,TGTGCCAGTAAGGTGGAAGGGTTTCGTTTCGGAAACACCATATATTTT,CASKVEGFRFGNTIYF
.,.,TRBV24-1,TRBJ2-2,TGTGCCACCCGGGCGGGGAAACCCTTCGGGGAGCTGTTTTTT,CATRAGKPFGELFF
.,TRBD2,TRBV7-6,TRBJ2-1,TGTGCCAGCAGCCTTAGCGGGGGGTCCTACAATGAGCAGTTCTTC,CASSLSGGSYNEQFF
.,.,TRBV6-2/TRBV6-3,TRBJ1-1,TGTGCCAGCAGTAAGGGGTGGACTGAAGCTTTCTTT,CASSKGWTEAFF
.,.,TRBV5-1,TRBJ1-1,TGCGCCAGCAGCTTGAAGGAAACTGGCCACACTGAAGCTTTCTTT,CASSLKETGHTEAFF
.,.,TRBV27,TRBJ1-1,TGTGCCAGCAGTTTATCGGTCGGAGGTAACACTGAAGCTTTCTTT,CASSLSVGGNTEAFF
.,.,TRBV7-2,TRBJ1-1,TGTGCCAGCAGCTTAGCCTCGGCGAACACTGAAGCTTTCTTT,CASSLASANTEAFF
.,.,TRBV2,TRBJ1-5,TGTGCCAGCTATCTGGACGGCAATCAGCCCCAGCATTTT,CASYLDGNQPQHF
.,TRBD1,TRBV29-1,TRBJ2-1,TGCAGCGGAAGAGGGACAGGGGTATTTGAGCAGTTCTTC,CSGRGTGVFEQFF
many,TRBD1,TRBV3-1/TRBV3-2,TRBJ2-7,TGTGCCAGCAGCCAAGTTGGGACAGGGGGCGCGGGGCAGTACTTC,CASSQVGTGGAGQYF